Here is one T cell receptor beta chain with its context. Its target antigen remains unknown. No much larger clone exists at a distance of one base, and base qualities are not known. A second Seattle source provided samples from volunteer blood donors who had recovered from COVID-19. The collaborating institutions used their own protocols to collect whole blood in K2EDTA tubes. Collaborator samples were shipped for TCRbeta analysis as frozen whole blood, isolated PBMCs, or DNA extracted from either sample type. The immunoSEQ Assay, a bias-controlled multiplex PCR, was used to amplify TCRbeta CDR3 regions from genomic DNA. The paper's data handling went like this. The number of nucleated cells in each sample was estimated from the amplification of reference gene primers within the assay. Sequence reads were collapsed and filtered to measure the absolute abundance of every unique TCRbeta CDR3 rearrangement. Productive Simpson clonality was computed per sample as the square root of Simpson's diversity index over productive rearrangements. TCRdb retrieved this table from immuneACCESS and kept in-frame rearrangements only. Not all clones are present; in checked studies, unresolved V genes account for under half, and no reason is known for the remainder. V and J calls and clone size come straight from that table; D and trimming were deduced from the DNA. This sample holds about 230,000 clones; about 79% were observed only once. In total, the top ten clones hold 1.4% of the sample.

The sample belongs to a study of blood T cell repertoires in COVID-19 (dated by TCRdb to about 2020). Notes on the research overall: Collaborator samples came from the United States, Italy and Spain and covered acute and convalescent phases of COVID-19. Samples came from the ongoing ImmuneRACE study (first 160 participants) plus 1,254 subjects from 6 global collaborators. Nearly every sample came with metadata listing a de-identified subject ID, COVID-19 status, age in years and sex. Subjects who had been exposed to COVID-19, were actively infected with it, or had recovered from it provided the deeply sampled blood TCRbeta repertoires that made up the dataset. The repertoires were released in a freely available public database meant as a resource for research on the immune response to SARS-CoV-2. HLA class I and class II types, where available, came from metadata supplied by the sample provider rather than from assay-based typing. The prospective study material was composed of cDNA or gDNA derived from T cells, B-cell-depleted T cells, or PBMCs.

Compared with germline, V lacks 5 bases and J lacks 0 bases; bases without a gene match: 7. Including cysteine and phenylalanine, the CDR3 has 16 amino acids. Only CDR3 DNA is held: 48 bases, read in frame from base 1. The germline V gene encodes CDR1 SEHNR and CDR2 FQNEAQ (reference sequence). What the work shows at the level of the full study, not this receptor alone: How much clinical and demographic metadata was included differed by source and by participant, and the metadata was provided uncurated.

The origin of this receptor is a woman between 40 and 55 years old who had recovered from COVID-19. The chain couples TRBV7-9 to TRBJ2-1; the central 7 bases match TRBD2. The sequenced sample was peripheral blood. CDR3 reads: CASSHQAGSSYNEQFF. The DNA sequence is TGTGCCAGCAGCCACCAAGCGGGGAGCTCCTACAATGAGCAGTTCTTC.